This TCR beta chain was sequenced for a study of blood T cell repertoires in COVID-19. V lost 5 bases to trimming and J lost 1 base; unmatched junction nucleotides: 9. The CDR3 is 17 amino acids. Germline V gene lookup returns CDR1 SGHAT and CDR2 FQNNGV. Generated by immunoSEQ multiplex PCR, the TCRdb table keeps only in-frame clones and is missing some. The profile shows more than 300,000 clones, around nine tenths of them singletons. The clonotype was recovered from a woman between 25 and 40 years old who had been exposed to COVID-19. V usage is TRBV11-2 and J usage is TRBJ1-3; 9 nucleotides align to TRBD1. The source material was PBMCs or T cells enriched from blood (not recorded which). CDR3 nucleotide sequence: TGTGCCAGCAGCGTATACAGGGGGCCAGTGTCTGGAAACACCATATATTTT. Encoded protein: CASSVYRGPVSGNTIYF.